This entry lists 9 T cell receptor beta chains sequenced from one sample in a study of T cell responses to AZD1222 COVID-19 vaccine. Method: immunoSEQ multiplex PCR; TCRdb's copy keeps in-frame clones and lacks some. This sample has 140,000 to 150,000 clones, with around 90% found just once. Sequenced here: peripheral blood, sampled on day 0 of MenACWY control vaccination. Receptor source: an adult in good health.

The V gene is TRBV5-8, the J gene TRBJ1-1; a possible D gene is TRBD1 (5 bases). Germline CDR1 reads SGHTS; CDR2 reads YDEGEE. Trimming pared 5 bases from V and 3 bases from J, leaving 14 bases between. This CDR3 is built from 14 residues. For the CDR3, the DNA is TGTGCCAGCAGATATACCCCGGGGGACACTGAAGCTTTCTTT. Residues: CASRYTPGDTEAFF.

This rearrangement joins TRBV5-1 to TRBJ2-2, with D maybe TRBD1 (6 bases). Trimming took off 1 base at V and 2 bases at J, with 12 bases between the two ends. The CDR3 has 16 amino acids. Germline V CDR1 and CDR2: SGHRS, YFSETQ. The CDR3 reads CASSLQGTKNTGELFF. The DNA for the CDR3 is TGCGCCAGCAGCTTGCAAGGGACAAAAAACACCGGGGAGCTGTTTTTT.

The V and J genes are TRBV18 and TRBJ2-7; TRBD2 is a possible D gene (6 bases). V dropped 5 bases and J dropped 1 base, with 15 bases sitting between them. The length of the CDR3 is 15 residues. Germline assignment: CDR1 KGHSH and CDR2 LQKENI. CDR3 sequence reads: CASSSTKGGSYEQYF. CDR3 nucleotides: TGTGCCAGCTCATCAACAAAAGGAGGGTCCTACGAGCAGTACTTC.

The chain couples TRBV7-2 to TRBJ1-2; D possibly corresponds to TRBD1 (5 bases). With 1 base removed from V and 1 base from J, the gap between germline ends came to 7 bases. Germline CDR1 and CDR2: SGHTA and FQGNSA. CDR3 length equals 14 residues. CDR3 in amino acids: CASSLGGSNYGYTF. The CDR3, as DNA: TGTGCCAGCAGCTTAGGGGGGAGTAACTATGGCTACACCTTC. Supplemented by reference TRBV7-2 and TRBJ1-2, the full variable domain reads GAGVSQSPSNKVTEKGKDVELRCDPISGHTALYWYRQSLGQGLEFLIYFQGNSAPDKSGLPSDRFSAERTGGSVSTLTIQRTQQEDSAVYLCASSLGGSNYGYTFGSGTRLTVV.

The chain is built from TRBV6-6 and TRBJ2-2; the D gene could be TRBD1 or TRBD2 (5 bases each). CDR3 length: 14 residues. From germline, CDR1 is MNHNY and CDR2 SVGAGI (reference sequence). The ends were cut back, 0 bases at V and 6 bases at J, with 8 bases in the middle. In DNA, the CDR3 is TGTGCCAGCAGTTACTCTGGGGGTTCCGGGGAGCTGTTTTTT. It yields the protein CASSYSGGSGELFF.

The rearrangement links TRBV27 to TRBJ2-3; D is unclear. Germline V gene data show CDR1 as MNHEY and CDR2 as SMNVEV (reference sequence). The CDR3 contains 15 residues. Trimming shortened V by 0 bases and J by 0 bases, and 7 bases separated the two germline ends. The CDR3 coding sequence is TGTGCCAGCAGTTTATCAACAGATAGCACAGATACGCAGTATTTT. This sequence encodes CASSLSTDSTDTQYF.

This sequence joins TRBV30 and TRBJ2-1, with D uncertain. The V and J ends lost 3 bases and 3 bases respectively, with 9 bases between them. The CDR3 sequence is 13 residues long. Germline loops: CDR1 GTSNPN, CDR2 SVGIG (reference sequence). CDR3 sequence (DNA): TGTGCCTGGAGCCGAACCCACTACAATGAGCAGTTCTTC. Its protein product is CAWSRTHYNEQFF.

V and J are TRBV29-1 and TRBJ1-1, with D unresolved. CDR1 SQVTM and CDR2 ANQGSEA come from the germline V gene. Deletions cut 4 bases from V and 4 bases from J, with 10 bases between. This CDR3 has 12 residues. This CDR3 reads CSVGTPGTEAFF. The CDR3, as DNA: TGCAGCGTTGGGACCCCGGGCACTGAAGCTTTCTTT.

This chain connects TRBV7-9 to TRBJ1-1, with 7 bases matching TRBD1. Germline V gives CDR1 SEHNR, CDR2 FQNEAQ (reference sequence). The J segment lost 0 bases and the V segment lost 5 bases, leaving 6 bases of the junction unmatched. The CDR3 runs to 15 residues. CDR3 sequence: CASSPHRGMNTEAFF. Here the CDR3 DNA reads TGTGCCAGCAGCCCCCACAGGGGCATGAACACTGAAGCTTTCTTT.